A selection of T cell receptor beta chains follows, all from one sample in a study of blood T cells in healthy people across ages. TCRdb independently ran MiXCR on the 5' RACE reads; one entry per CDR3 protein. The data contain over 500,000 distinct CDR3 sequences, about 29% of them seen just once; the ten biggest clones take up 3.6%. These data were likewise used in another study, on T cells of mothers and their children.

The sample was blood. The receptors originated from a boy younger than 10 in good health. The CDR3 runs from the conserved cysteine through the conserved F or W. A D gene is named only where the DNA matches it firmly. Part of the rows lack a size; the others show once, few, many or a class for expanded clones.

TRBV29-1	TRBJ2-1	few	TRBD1	TGCAGCGTGGACAGGGCAAGCGGCAATGAGCAGTTCTTC	CSVDRASGNEQFF
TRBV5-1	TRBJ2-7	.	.	TGCGCCAGCAGCCCCCGGGACTCGGGGCCCTACGAGCAGTACTTC	CASSPRDSGPYEQYF
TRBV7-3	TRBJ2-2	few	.	TGTGCCAGCAGCCTCACCGTGGGGGCCGGGGAGCTGTTTTTT	CASSLTVGAGELFF
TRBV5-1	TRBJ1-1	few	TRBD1	TGCGCCAGCAGCTTGCTACAGGGGGCGGAGCTCACTGAAGCTTTCTTT	CASSLLQGAELTEAFF
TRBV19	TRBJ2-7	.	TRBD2	TGTGCCAGTAGTATGGGGCTAGCGGGAGGCGAGCAGTACTTC	CASSMGLAGGEQYF
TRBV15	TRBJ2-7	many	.	TGTGCCACCAGCACGCCGGAGGGCCCGATTTACGAGCAGTACTTC	CATSTPEGPIYEQYF
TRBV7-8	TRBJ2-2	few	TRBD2	TGTGCCAGCAGCTTAGCTGCCCGGGGGGCCGGGGAGCTGTTTTTT	CASSLAARGAGELFF
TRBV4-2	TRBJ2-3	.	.	TGTGCCAGCAGCCAAGGGGAAGGCAGGACCACAGATACGCAGTATTTT	CASSQGEGRTTDTQYF
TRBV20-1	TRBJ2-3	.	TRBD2	TGCAGTGCTGGGAAAGGACTAGGAACAGATACGCAGTATTTT	CSAGKGLGTDTQYF
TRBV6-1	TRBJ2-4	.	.	TGTGCCAGCAGCCTGGGGGCTCCGGTCGCACTAGCCAAAAACATTCAGTACTTC	CASSLGAPVALAKNIQYF
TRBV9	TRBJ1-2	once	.	TGTGCCAGCAGCGTAGTTCAAGTTGGGGCGATCTATGGCTACACCTTC	CASSVVQVGAIYGYTF
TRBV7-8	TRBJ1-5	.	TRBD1	TGTGCCAGCAGCGTAGACAGGGATCAGCCCCAGCATTTT	CASSVDRDQPQHF
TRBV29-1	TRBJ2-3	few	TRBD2	TGCAGCTTTGCACTAGCGGGGGTTTCGGATACGCAGTATTTT	CSFALAGVSDTQYF
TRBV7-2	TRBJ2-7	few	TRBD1	TGTGCCAGCAGCCGGCCCGGCGACGGGACAGGACGTACCTACGAGCAGTACTTC	CASSRPGDGTGRTYEQYF
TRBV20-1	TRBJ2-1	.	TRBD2	TGCAGTGCTACTCTAGCGGGGGTCCACAATGAGCAGTTCTTC	CSATLAGVHNEQFF
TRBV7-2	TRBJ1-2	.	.	TGTGCCAGCAGCTTAGACGGTCCAACCTGGGCGTCGACTAACTATGGCTACACCTTC	CASSLDGPTWASTNYGYTF
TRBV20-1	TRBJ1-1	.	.	TGCAGTTCTGAGAGGGGGGGGAACACTGAAGCTTTCTTT	CSSERGGNTEAFF
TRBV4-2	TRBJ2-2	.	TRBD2	TGTGCCAGCAGCCGGAGACTAGCGGACAACACCGGGGAGCTGTTTTTT	CASSRRLADNTGELFF
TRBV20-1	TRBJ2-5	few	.	TGCAGTGCTACCCCAAAGGGTTGCGAGACCCAGTACTTC	CSATPKGCETQYF
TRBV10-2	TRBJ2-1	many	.	TGCGCCAGCAGTGACCGGGACCTCAATGAGCAGTTCTTC	CASSDRDLNEQFF
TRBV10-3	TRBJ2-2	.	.	TGTGCCATCAGGACCAGGGGGGCCGGGGAGCTGTTTTTT	CAIRTRGAGELFF
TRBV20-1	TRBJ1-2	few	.	TGCAGTGCTAGACAGGCGGGAAGTGACTATGGCTACACCTTC	CSARQAGSDYGYTF
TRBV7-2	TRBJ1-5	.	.	TGTGCCAGCAGCTCGGAAGGGTTCCAGCCCCAGCATTTT	CASSSEGFQPQHF
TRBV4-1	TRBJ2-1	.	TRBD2	TGCGCCAGCAGCCAAGATAAGGTCTTCGTAGCGGGGGGGCCTGGTGAGCAGTTCTTC	CASSQDKVFVAGGPGEQFF
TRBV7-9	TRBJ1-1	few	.	TGTGCCAGCAGCTTGGTTGGGGAGGGCACTGAAGCTTTCTTT	CASSLVGEGTEAFF
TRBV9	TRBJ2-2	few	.	TGTGCCAGCAGCCAAGTCCCTACCACCGGGGAGCTGTTTTTT	CASSQVPTTGELFF
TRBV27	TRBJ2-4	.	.	TGTGCCAGCAGTGGGGTCGGGGACCGAGCCAAAAACATTCAGTACTTC	CASSGVGDRAKNIQYF
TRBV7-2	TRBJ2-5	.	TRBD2	TGTGCCAGCAGCTCACGGACTAGCCAAGAGACCCAGTACTTC	CASSSRTSQETQYF
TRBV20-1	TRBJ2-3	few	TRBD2	TGCAGTGCTCCGTCCACTAGCGGGAGGTCGGCAGATACGCAGTATTTT	CSAPSTSGRSADTQYF
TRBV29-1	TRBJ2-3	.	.	TGCAGCGTTGAAGATCGGAACTCGAAATCAAGGGTAGATACGCAGTATTTT	CSVEDRNSKSRVDTQYF
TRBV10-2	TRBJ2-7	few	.	TGCGCCAGCAGTGAGTCGTATCAGCCGGGTGACGAGCAGTACTTC	CASSESYQPGDEQYF
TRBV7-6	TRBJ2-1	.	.	TGTGCCAGCAGCCGCCAGGCGAAGGTCTATGAGCAGTTCTTC	CASSRQAKVYEQFF
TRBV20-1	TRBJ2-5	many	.	TGCAGTGCCGGGGGAAGTGAGACCCAGTACTTC	CSAGGSETQYF
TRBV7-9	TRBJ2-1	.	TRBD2	TGTGCCAGCAGCTTAGAATTGGGCGGGGGAGAGTCCTACAATGAGCAGTTCTTC	CASSLELGGGESYNEQFF
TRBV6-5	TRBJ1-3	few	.	TGTGCCAGCCGTAGGGGCCAAGCGGGCTCTGGAAACACCATATATTTT	CASRRGQAGSGNTIYF
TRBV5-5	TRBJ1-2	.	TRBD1	TGTGCCAGCAGCCCAGCTCCAGACAGGGTAGAGGACTACACCTTC	CASSPAPDRVEDYTF
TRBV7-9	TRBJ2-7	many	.	TGTGCCAGCAGTCTCCCCTCCTCCTACGAGCAGTACTTC	CASSLPSSYEQYF
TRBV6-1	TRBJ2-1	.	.	TGTGCCAGCAGTGACACGGGGCACTCCTACAATGAGCAGTTCTTC	CASSDTGHSYNEQFF
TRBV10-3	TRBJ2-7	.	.	TGTGCCATCAAAAGGGGGGTAAGCTCCTACGAGCAGTACTTC	CAIKRGVSSYEQYF
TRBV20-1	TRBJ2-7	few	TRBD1	TGCAGTGCTAGGGGGGCAGGGGGTGTTTACGAGCAGTACTTC	CSARGAGGVYEQYF
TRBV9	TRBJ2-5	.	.	TGTGCCAGCAGCGTAGGGGAGACGGTGACTCAAGAGACCCAGTACTTC	CASSVGETVTQETQYF
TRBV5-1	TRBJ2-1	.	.	TGCGCCAGCAGCTTGGAGAGGGGCCACAATGAGCAGTTCTTC	CASSLERGHNEQFF
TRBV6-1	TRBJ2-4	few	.	TGTGCCACCACAGACAGGCTTAGAAACATTCAGTACTTC	CATTDRLRNIQYF
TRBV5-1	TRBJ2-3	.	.	TGCGCCAGCAGCTTTAGCGTAGATACGCAGTATTTT	CASSFSVDTQYF
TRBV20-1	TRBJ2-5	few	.	TGCAGTGCTAGAGATGGACGGGAGGAGACCCAGTACTTC	CSARDGREETQYF
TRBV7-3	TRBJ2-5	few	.	TGTGCCAGCAGCCAATTCGGGGGAGGAGAGACCCAGTACTTC	CASSQFGGGETQYF
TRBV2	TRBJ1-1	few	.	TGTGCCAGCAGTGATAGCGGTTCCTGGGCTTTCTTT	CASSDSGSWAFF